A selection of T cell receptor beta chains follows, all from one sample in a study of post-analysis software for immune sequencing data. TCRdb reprocessed the PCR reads with MiXCR, giving one entry per CDR3 protein. The data show hundreds of thousands of distinct CDR3 sequences, around 47% seen once. The sequenced sample was blood. Source of these receptors: a girl aged 10 to 17 with multiple sclerosis. Each CDR3 is given with its conserved first and last residue. A D gene is named only where the DNA matches it firmly. Size is stated for part of the rows, as once, few or many counts, or as a class when the clone is expanded.

j_call v_call clone_size d_call cdr3_aa cdr3_nt
TRBJ2-4 TRBV28 few TRBD1 CASRGQGNIQYF TGTGCCAGCAGGGGACAGGGAAACATTCAGTACTTC
TRBJ2-7 TRBV12-3/TRBV12-4 . . CASSRQEIYEQYF TGTGCCAGCAGTCGACAGGAGATCTACGAGCAGTACTTC
TRBJ1-2 TRBV12-3/TRBV12-4 . . CASSPGRTLGGYTF TGTGCCAGCAGTCCGGGCAGGACTTTGGGTGGCTACACCTTC
TRBJ2-1 TRBV29-1 . . CSVEDQHPNEQFF TGCAGCGTTGAAGATCAGCATCCTAATGAGCAGTTCTTC
TRBJ2-1 TRBV27 . TRBD2 CASSSVAGGSNEQFF TGTGCCAGCAGTTCAGTAGCGGGAGGGAGCAATGAGCAGTTCTTC
TRBJ1-2 TRBV10-3 . TRBD1 CAINPTGGNNYGYTF TGTGCCATCAACCCCACAGGGGGGAATAACTATGGCTACACCTTC
TRBJ2-5 TRBV20-1 few . CSAYRETQYF TGCAGTGCTTATCGGGAGACCCAGTACTTC
TRBJ2-3 TRBV4-1 few . CASSLLDGNTDTQYF TGCGCCAGCAGCCTACTAGACGGAAACACAGATACGCAGTATTTT
TRBJ2-3 TRBV7-6 many . CASSQGADTQYF TGTGCCAGCAGCCAAGGGGCAGATACGCAGTATTTT
TRBJ2-6 TRBV5-5 . TRBD1 CASSSIPGQPSGADVLTF TGTGCCAGCAGCTCGATACCGGGACAGCCCTCTGGGGCCGACGTCCTGACTTTC
TRBJ1-4 TRBV14 . . CASSQDLREKLFF TGTGCCAGCAGCCAAGATCTCCGAGAAAAACTGTTTTTT
TRBJ2-7 TRBV20-1 once . CSARPRAGSYEQYF TGCAGTGCTCGGCCGCGCGCGGGCTCCTACGAGCAGTACTTC
TRBJ2-1 TRBV5-4 . . CASSLTVSSYDEQFF TGTGCCAGCAGCTTGACAGTTTCCTCCTACGATGAGCAGTTCTTC
TRBJ1-4 TRBV7-6 . . CASSHTGPLSNEKLFF TGTGCCAGCAGCCATACAGGACCTCTAAGTAATGAAAAACTGTTTTTT
TRBJ2-4 TRBV5-1 . . CASSLPLGGEQYF TGCGCCAGCAGCTTACCTCTAGGAGGGGAGCAGTACTTC
TRBJ2-3 TRBV12-3/TRBV12-4 . . CASSILTDTQYF TGTGCCAGCAGCATCCTCACAGATACGCAGTATTTT
TRBJ2-5 TRBV7-9 . TRBD1 CASSLNRDRGEETQYF TGTGCCAGCAGCTTGAACCGGGACAGGGGTGAAGAGACCCAGTACTTC
TRBJ1-2 TRBV5-1 few TRBD1 CASSLDPWTGGYTF TGCGCCAGCAGCTTGGACCCCTGGACAGGCGGCTACACCTTC
TRBJ1-2 TRBV29-1 few TRBD1 CSVHAATGNYGYTF TGCAGCGTTCACGCAGCGACAGGGAACTATGGCTACACCTTC
TRBJ2-7 TRBV20-1 . . CSARRGTLGSYEQYF TGCAGTGCCCGAAGGGGGACTTTAGGGTCCTACGAGCAGTACTTC
TRBJ2-3 TRBV4-1 few . CASSQSGLTGTDTQYF TGCGCCAGCAGCCAGTCGGGACTCACGGGCACAGATACGCAGTATTTT
TRBJ1-2 TRBV12-3/TRBV12-4 . TRBD1 CASSTRDRPLNYGYTF TGTGCCAGCAGTACTAGGGACAGGCCCTTGAACTATGGCTACACCTTC